The present T cell receptor beta chain was sequenced within a study of regulatory T cells in long-lasting Graves disease. TCR beta libraries were built with iRepertoire HTBI primers and Arm-PCR of CDR3 regions. A single record per CDR3 protein comes from TCRdb applying MiXCR to the multiplex PCR reads. This table holds 400,000 to 500,000 distinct CDR3 sequences, under 25% found once. Germline V gene lookup returns CDR1 SNHLY and CDR2 FYNNEI. Trimming stripped 2 bases from V and 4 bases from J, with 9 bases between. The CDR3 extends over 13 amino acids. Time point meaning: persistent/refractory GD, antithyroid drugs over 5 years with positive TRAb. RNA extracted from PBMCs served as the sequencing template. EDTA tubes were used for drawing roughly 9 milliliters of peripheral blood. This clonotype was seen many times.

The chain is built from TRBV2 and TRBJ2-7; no definite D call. The source is a female donor with Graves disease. Specimen: peripheral blood mononuclear cells (PBMCs), collected when the disease was refractory, from a patient treated with antithyroid drugs. CDR3 protein: CASSELEPYEQYF. For the CDR3, the DNA is TGTGCCAGCAGTGAACTAGAACCGTACGAGCAGTACTTC.